This passage covers 29 T cell receptor beta chains from one sample sequenced in a study of low-dose radiotherapy and immunotherapy resistance in tumors. Alpha- and beta-chain coverage of first-strand cDNA came from TRAV- and TRBV-specific primers. Amplification, which lasted about 20 PCR cycles, used a constant-region primer and V-primer adapter to amplify TCRs. TCRdb used MiXCR to reprocess the reads, holding one entry per CDR3 protein. There are 39,000 or so distinct CDR3 sequences in the sample; roughly 20% occur only once, and just under 9.5% lies in the top ten. Time point reported: after trial treatment. Treatment in this sample: LDRT plus nivolumab, ipilimumab, low-dose cyclophosphamide and aspirin (RACIN trial). Specimen: PBMCs, collected after low-dose radiotherapy plus immunotherapy. These receptors all stem from a female donor with ovarian cancer.

This clonotype has at least ten counts. The chain uses TRBV19 and TRBJ2-3, with 7 bases lining up with TRBD2. Unmatched junction bases numbered 3, after V lost 4 bases and J lost 2 bases. CDR3 length: 14 amino acids. The germline gives CDR1 LNHDA, CDR2 SQIVND (reference sequence). In DNA form, the CDR3 reads TGTGCCAGTAGTAGGCGGGGGTTCACAGATACGCAGTATTTT. This codes for CASSRRGFTDTQYF.

The chain recombines TRBV7-8 with TRBJ2-2; 8 bases line up with TRBD2. This CDR3 spans 16 amino acids. After removal of 2 bases from V and 0 bases from J, the junction contained 2 bases not matched to a gene. Germline CDR1 is SGHVS and CDR2 is FQNEAQ. The CDR3 here is CASSLLAGPNTGELFF. The CDR3 DNA reads TGTGCCAGCAGCTTACTAGCGGGCCCGAACACCGGGGAGCTGTTTTTT.

This clonotype was detected many times. This sequence joins TRBV20-1 and TRBJ2-5; TRBD2 agrees at 12 bases. V lost 6 bases and J lost 2; bases outside the gene matches: 1. This CDR3 spans 13 amino acids. The germline gives CDR1 DFQATT, CDR2 SNEGSKA (reference sequence). For the CDR3, the DNA is TGCAGTGCGCTAGCGGGAGGGCAAGAGACCCAGTACTTC. The encoded protein is CSALAGGQETQYF.

This clonotype came up many times. The rearrangement joins TRBV14 to TRBJ2-1, with 8 positions matching TRBD2. V lost 4 bases and J lost 6; bases outside the gene matches: 5. Germline CDR1 and CDR2: SGHDN and FVKESK. This CDR3 has 14 residues. The CDR3 loop is CASSPGGARNEQFF. The CDR3 nucleotides read TGTGCCAGCAGCCCGGGGGGGGCTCGCAATGAGCAGTTCTTC.

This clonotype came up many times. CDR3 coding DNA: TGTGCCAGCAGCGGCTGGACAGGTCAGACCCAGTACTTC. Its protein product is CASSGWTGQTQYF. V and J are TRBV7-2 and TRBJ2-5; 7 positions agree with TRBD1. Trimming cost V 5 bases and J 6 bases; bases outside gene matches: 6. Germline loops: CDR1 SGHTA, CDR2 FQGNSA. The CDR3 contains 13 residues.

The V gene is TRBV7-3, the J gene TRBJ2-3; D is uncertain. Trimming left V 5 bases short and J 2 bases short, with 11 bases between. In germline, CDR1 is SGHTA, CDR2 FQGTGA. The CDR3 length is 14 residues. The chain's CDR3 is CASSNGEPTDTQYF. DNA for the CDR3: TGTGCCAGCAGCAACGGTGAACCCACAGATACGCAGTATTTT.

This clonotype is judged medium-sized. This rearrangement joins TRBV6-8 to TRBJ2-1; 7 bases match TRBD1. The V gene's germline CDR1 is MNHGY and CDR2 SAAAGT. J was trimmed by 1 base and V by 5 bases; bases with no gene match: 5. This CDR3 comprises 15 residues. The CDR3 is CASSRPGGSYNEQFF. As DNA, the CDR3 is TGTGCCAGCAGTCGCCCAGGGGGATCCTACAATGAGCAGTTCTTC.

This clonotype came up a few times. This chain joins TRBV6-8 and TRBJ2-7; D possibly uses TRBD1 or TRBD2 (5 bases each). In germline, CDR1 is MNHGY, CDR2 SAAAGT. V lost 4 bases to trimming and J lost 4 bases, with 14 bases between them. The CDR3 totals 14 residues. The CDR3 loop is CASSSATGLYEQYF. The CDR3, as DNA: TGTGCCAGCAGTTCGGCCACAGGACTGTACGAGCAGTACTTC.

The chain uses TRBV4-3 and TRBJ2-3; TRBD2 aligns across 11 bases. The junction had 6 bases not matched to a gene; V was cut back by 1 base and J by 6 bases. The CDR3 covers 16 residues. Germline CDR1 LGHNA, CDR2 YSLEER. The CDR3 region is CASSQGTSGSRDTQYF. As DNA, the CDR3 is TGCGCCAGCAGCCAAGGGACTAGCGGGTCTCGGGATACGCAGTATTTT.

This clonotype has ten or more counts. The rearrangement joins TRBV28 to TRBJ2-1, with 10 bases fitting TRBD2. Trimming cost V 5 bases and J 5 bases; bases outside gene matches: 9. This CDR3 comprises 16 residues. From germline, CDR1 is MDHEN and CDR2 SYDVKM. The CDR3 nucleotides read TGTGCCAGCAGTCCCCAAGCGGGAGGGGTCAACAATGAGCAGTTCTTC. Translating gives CASSPQAGGVNNEQFF.

At least ten counts were recorded for this clonotype. The gene calls are TRBV4-1 and TRBJ1-4; the match to TRBD1 covers 10 bases. CDR1 and CDR2 from the germline V gene are MGHRA and YSYEKL. This CDR3 is 14 amino acids long. After removal of 9 bases from V and 8 bases from J, the junction contained 9 bases not matched to a gene. The CDR3 region has the DNA TGCGCCAGTACCTTGGGACAGGGGAAAGAAAAACTGTTTTTT. Translating gives CASTLGQGKEKLFF.

The sample holds many counts of this clonotype. The J gene is TRBJ2-7, the V gene TRBV4-1; unclear D gene. The germline gives CDR1 MGHRA, CDR2 YSYEKL. Between the trimmed V and J ends, which lost 0 bases and 8 bases, there was a span of 14 bases. This CDR3 contains 14 residues. The CDR3 DNA reads as TGCGCCAGCAGCCAAGAGTATGGAACCCCGAAGCAGTACTTC. Protein sequence: CASSQEYGTPKQYF.

For this clonotype: Given a far larger clone just one base away, this is likely a sequencing read error. J is TRBJ1-4 and V is TRBV6-6; 9 bases map to TRBD1. CDR3 length equals 18 residues. Germline V gene data show CDR1 as MNHNY and CDR2 as SVGAGI (reference sequence). CDR3 sequence: CASSRGRGTGQANDKLFF. The CDR3 DNA reads as TGTGCCAGCAGTCGCGGTCGAGGGACAGGGCAGGCTAATGATAAACTGTTTTTT.

For this clonotype: A read error is the likely source, as a far larger clone sits one nucleotide away. The chain has TRBV25-1 and TRBJ2-1; 8 bases are shared with TRBD2. The CDR3 length is 16 residues. Germline CDR1 and CDR2: MGHDK and SYGVNS. V shed 6 bases and J 4 bases; nucleotides not matched to a gene: 11. This chain's CDR3 is CASSLARIAGYNEQFF. The CDR3 DNA follows: TGTGCCAGCAGCTTGGCCCGGATAGCGGGGTACAATGAGCAGTTCTTC.

This clonotype has a count of ten or more. The chain uses TRBV20-1 and TRBJ2-2, with D possibly being TRBD1 (6 bases). There are 14 residues in the CDR3. Germline CDR1 is DFQATT and CDR2 is SNEGSKA (reference sequence). V lost 6 bases and J 4 bases, leaving 15 bases between the germline ends. CDR3 loop: CSAFLRGSTGELFF. CDR3 sequence (DNA): TGCAGTGCATTCCTCAGGGGTTCCACCGGGGAGCTGTTTTTT.

The table lists this clonotype with many counts. The V call is TRBV12-3 or TRBV12-4, the J call TRBJ1-5, with 7 bases fitting TRBD1. This CDR3 spans 16 amino acids. The V segment lost 0 bases and the J segment 6 bases; nucleotides outside the gene matches: 8. Here the CDR3 DNA reads TGTGCCAGCAGTTTAGCCCAGGGGGTAAGAGTTCAGCCCCAGCATTTT. Its protein is CASSLAQGVRVQPQHF.

This clonotype has ten or more counts. V gene TRBV20-1 combines with J gene TRBJ2-1; 7 bases fit TRBD2. Germline V lookup: CDR1 DFQATT, CDR2 SNEGSKA (reference sequence). After removal of 3 bases from V and 8 bases from J, the junction contained 4 bases not matched to a gene. This CDR3 is 12 amino acids long. The CDR3 bases are TGCAGTGCTAGCGGGAGGATCGATGAGCAGTTCTTC. It translates to CSASGRIDEQFF.

The rearrangement uses TRBV28 and TRBJ1-2; the D gene is possibly TRBD1 (5 bases). CDR1 and CDR2 from the germline V gene are MDHEN and SYDVKM. This CDR3 comprises 13 residues. V lost 6 bases, J lost 5 bases, and 13 bases lay in between. For the CDR3, the DNA is TGTGCCAGCAGCGAGGGGCGAAGATATGGCTACACCTTC. It codes for CASSEGRRYGYTF.

This clonotype appeared a few times. The rearrangement uses TRBV29-1 and TRBJ1-2; tentative D call: TRBD1 (5 bases). CDR1 is SQVTM, CDR2 ANQGSEA, per germline. V dropped 3 bases and J dropped 7 bases, with 9 bases sitting between them. CDR3 length: 11 amino acids. The CDR3 is CSVERGSGYTF. DNA of the CDR3: TGCAGCGTTGAGAGGGGATCTGGCTACACCTTC.

V is TRBV28 and J is TRBJ2-1; tentatively, D is TRBD2 (5 bases). V was trimmed by 7 bases and J by 7 bases, leaving 14 bases between them. The CDR3 loop spans 13 amino acids. Germline CDR1 is MDHEN and CDR2 is SYDVKM. The CDR3 spells CASNIGLRNEQFF. Written as DNA, the CDR3 is TGTGCCAGCAATATCGGACTGAGAAATGAGCAGTTCTTC.

The rearrangement joins TRBV28 to TRBJ1-5; D unresolved. Germline V CDR1 and CDR2: MDHEN, SYDVKM. The CDR3 is 12 amino acids. Trimming took 5 bases from V and 6 from J, leaving 8 bases between them. The CDR3: CASSTLGQPQHF. CDR3 nucleotides: TGTGCCAGCAGTACCCTCGGTCAGCCCCAGCATTTT.

Many counts were recorded for this clonotype. The gene calls are TRBV7-3 and TRBJ2-3; 7 bases match TRBD2. V was pared by 5 bases and J by 2 bases, with 4 bases of the junction left unmatched. Germline loops: CDR1 SGHTA, CDR2 FQGTGA. The CDR3 contains 14 residues. The CDR3 spells CASSPGTNTDTQYF. In DNA, the CDR3 is TGTGCCAGCAGCCCGGGGACTAACACAGATACGCAGTATTTT.

This clonotype has only one observation. The DNA of the CDR3 is TGTGCCAGCAGCCATGTCAATGAACCGGGTCAGCCCCAGCATTTT. It specifies CASSHVNEPGQPQHF. The rearrangement links TRBV4-2 to TRBJ1-5; D is unresolved. V gave up 3 bases and J gave up 6 bases, with 15 bases separating them. CDR3 size: 15 residues. Germline CDR1 reads LGHNA; CDR2 reads YNFKEQ.

This chain uses TRBV5-1 with TRBJ2-1, with D possibly being TRBD2 (7 bases). This CDR3 spans 15 amino acids. Germline CDR1 SGHRS, CDR2 YFSETQ. V was pared by 0 bases and J by 9 bases, with 16 bases between. CDR3: CASSLGAGAGGEQFF. Here the CDR3 DNA reads TGCGCCAGCAGCTTGGGTGCGGGGGCCGGCGGTGAGCAGTTCTTC.

There are many counts of this clonotype. The rearrangement links TRBV6-6 to TRBJ2-3, with TRBD1 as a possible D gene (6 bases). Between the trimmed V and J ends, which lost 8 bases and 0 bases, there was a span of 15 bases. The CDR3 runs to 15 residues. CDR1 is MNHNY and CDR2 is SVGAGI in the germline V gene (reference sequence). CDR3 bases: TGTGCCAGCGAGAGAGGGACATCGAGCACAGATACGCAGTATTTT. It encodes CASERGTSSTDTQYF.

The chain uses TRBV20-1 and TRBJ2-5; the match to TRBD2 covers 9 bases. The CDR3 is made up of 15 amino acids. Germline CDR1 DFQATT, CDR2 SNEGSKA (reference sequence). V was clipped by 2 bases and J by 4 bases; unmatched bases: 8. In DNA form, the CDR3 reads TGCAGTGCTAGAAGGGGCGGGAGGGCCGTAGAGACCCAGTACTTC. As protein: CSARRGGRAVETQYF.

This clonotype was recorded many times. CDR3 in amino acids: CATSRDGDRGDYGYTF. The CDR3 DNA is TGTGCCACCAGCAGAGATGGGGACAGGGGTGACTATGGCTACACCTTC. The gene calls are TRBV15 and TRBJ1-2, with 10 bases matching TRBD1. This CDR3 contains 16 residues. Germline V gene lookup returns CDR1 LNHNV and CDR2 YYDKDF (reference sequence). V lost 0 bases to trimming and J lost 3 bases; unmatched junction nucleotides: 4.

This clonotype was detected once. V and J are TRBV26 and TRBJ2-1; TRBD2, as called in the table, went unchecked against the DNA. TRBV26 is a pseudogene locus. The CDR3 is made up of 15 amino acids. CDR3 bases: TGTGCCAGCAGTTGGCTAGCGGGAGGGCCAGATGAGCAGTTCTTC. Translation: CASSWLAGGPDEQFF.

About this clonotype: This sequence is one base from a far larger clone and is likely a read error. This is likely a read error, given that the CDR3 carries no conserved phenylalanine or tryptophan at its end. The CDR3 DNA reads as TGCGCCAGCAGCTTGGTCGCCGGAGCCGCCCACGAGCAGTACATC. This translates into CASSLVAGAAHEQYI. The V and J genes are TRBV11-2 and TRBJ2-7; D uncertain. Germline CDR1 and CDR2: SGHAT and FQNNGV. There are 15 residues in the CDR3.